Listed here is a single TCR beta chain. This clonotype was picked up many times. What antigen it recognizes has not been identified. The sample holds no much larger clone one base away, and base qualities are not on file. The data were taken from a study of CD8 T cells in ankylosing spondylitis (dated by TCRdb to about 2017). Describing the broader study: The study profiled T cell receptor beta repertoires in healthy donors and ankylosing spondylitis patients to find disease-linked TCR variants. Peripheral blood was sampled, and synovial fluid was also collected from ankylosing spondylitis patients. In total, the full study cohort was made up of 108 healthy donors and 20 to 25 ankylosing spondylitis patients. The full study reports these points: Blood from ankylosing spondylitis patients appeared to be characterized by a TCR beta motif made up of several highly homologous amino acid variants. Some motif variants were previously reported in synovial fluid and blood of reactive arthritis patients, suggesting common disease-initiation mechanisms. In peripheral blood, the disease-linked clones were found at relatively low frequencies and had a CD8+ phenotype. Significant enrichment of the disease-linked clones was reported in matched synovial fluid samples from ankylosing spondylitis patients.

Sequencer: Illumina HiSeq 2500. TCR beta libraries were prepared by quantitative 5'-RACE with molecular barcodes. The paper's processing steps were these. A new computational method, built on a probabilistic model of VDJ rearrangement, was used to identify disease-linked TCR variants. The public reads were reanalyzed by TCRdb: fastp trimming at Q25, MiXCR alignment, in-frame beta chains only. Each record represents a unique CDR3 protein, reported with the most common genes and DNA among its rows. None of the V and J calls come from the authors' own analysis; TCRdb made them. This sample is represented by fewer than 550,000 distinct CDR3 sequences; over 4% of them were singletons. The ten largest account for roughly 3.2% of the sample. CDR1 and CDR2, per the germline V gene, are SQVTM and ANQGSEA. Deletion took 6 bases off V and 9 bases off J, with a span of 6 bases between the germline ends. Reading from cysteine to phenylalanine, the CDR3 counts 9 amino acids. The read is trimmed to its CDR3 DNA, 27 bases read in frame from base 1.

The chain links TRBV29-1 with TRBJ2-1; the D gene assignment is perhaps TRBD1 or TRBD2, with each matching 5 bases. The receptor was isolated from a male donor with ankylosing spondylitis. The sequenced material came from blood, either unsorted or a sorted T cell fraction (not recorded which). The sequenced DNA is TGCAGCGTGGGGGTTGAGCAGTTCTTC. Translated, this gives CSVGVEQFF.